This T cell receptor beta chain was profiled in a study of CD4 T cells in relation to SARS-CoV-2 and coronaviruses. Overall study: Controls used an HIV-1 Nef peptide pool or no peptide. Shared crossreactive spike epitopes were mapped to their HLA restriction. Findings of the study overall: SARS-CoV-2-driven expansion was significantly weaker in crossreactive than monoreactive clones. About 65% of donors had memory CD4+ clonotypes crossrecognizing SARS-CoV-2 and common cold coronavirus spike.

The unexposed donors gave CD4+ T cells in 2011-2018, prior to COVID-19. CD4+ T cells were isolated from the cells after 10 days of culture. Profiled with immunoSEQ multiplex PCR; TCRdb holds only in-frame clones, not every one. This table holds approximately 20,000 clones, approximately 82% found once. Regarding this clone: The target antigen is unknown.

Trimming shortened V by 3 bases and J by 3 bases, and 11 bases separated the two germline ends. Per the germline V gene, CDR1 is GTSNPN and CDR2 is SVGIG (reference sequence). The CDR3 length is 13 residues. V and J are TRBV30 and TRBJ1-1; no definite D call. The TCR was taken from a human donor in good health. Sequencing used CD4+ T cells from PBMCs, cultured in vitro. The CDR3 DNA follows: TGTGCCTGGAGACTTCGTCGGGACACTGAAGCTTTCTTT. Protein: CAWRLRRDTEAFF. The variable domain in full, completed from reference TRBV30 and TRBJ1-1, reads SQTIHQWPATLVQPVGSPLSLECTVEGTSNPNLYWYRQAAGRGLQLLFYSVGIGQISSEVPQNLSASRPQDRQFILSSKKLLLSDSGFYLCAWRLRRDTEAFFGQGTRLTVV.